A single sample gave rise to the 4 T cell receptor beta chains below, sequenced in a study of siplizumab effects on memory and regulatory T cells. The data were produced by immunoSEQ multiplex PCR, yet TCRdb's version contains in-frame clones alone and is incomplete. Of about 120,000 clones in the sample, 90% to 95% were seen once. Sequenced material: non-Treg CD4+ T cells sorted from blood. Every receptor here comes from a human donor in good health.

V usage is TRBV5-4 and J usage is TRBJ2-3; tentative D call: TRBD2 (7 bases). This CDR3 is 16 amino acids long. Germline CDR1 SGHNT, CDR2 YYREEE (reference sequence). The V gene lost 0 bases and the J gene lost 4 bases, with 15 bases spanning the gap. This CDR3 reads CASSLAAGARADTQYF. The CDR3 DNA reads TGTGCCAGCAGCTTGGCGGCGGGGGCCAGGGCAGATACGCAGTATTTT.

This clone appeared once. The chain has TRBV4-1 and TRBJ2-5; D possibly uses TRBD1 or TRBD2 (5 bases each). V dropped 1 base and J dropped 6 bases, with 9 bases sitting between them. The CDR3 runs to 13 residues. Germline V gene lookup returns CDR1 MGHRA and CDR2 YSYEKL. The CDR3, as DNA: TGCGCCAGCAGCCAAGTAACGGGGCAGACCCAGTACTTC. This sequence encodes CASSQVTGQTQYF.

A few counts support this clone. V is TRBV27 and J is TRBJ1-2, with 7 bases fitting TRBD1. CDR3 size: 14 residues. V lost 5 bases and J lost 5; bases outside the gene matches: 8. Germline values: CDR1 MNHEY, CDR2 SMNVEV (reference sequence). CDR3 residues: CASSAETGRYGYTF. CDR3 nucleotide sequence: TGTGCCAGCAGTGCAGAGACAGGGCGGTATGGCTACACCTTC.

This rearrangement joins TRBV4-2 to TRBJ2-3, with 8 nucleotides matching TRBD2. The CDR3 totals 15 residues. The V gene end was trimmed by 3 bases and the J gene end by 4 bases; junction bases not matched to a gene: 6. Germline CDR1 is LGHNA and CDR2 is YNFKEQ. The CDR3 nucleotides are TGTGCCAGCAGCCAGTCGCGGGGGGACTCAGATACGCAGTATTTT. Protein product: CASSQSRGDSDTQYF.